The rows below give T cell receptor beta chains drawn from one sample of a study of blood T cell repertoires in COVID-19. Some clones are missing from TCRdb's copy, which holds only in-frame ones; the method was immunoSEQ multiplex PCR. The table includes 80,000 or so clones, more than 80% detected once. The sequenced sample was peripheral blood. These receptors came from a woman between 65 and 79 years old with acute or convalescent COVID-19. Both conserved end residues are part of each CDR3. The D gene is left open where the match is weak. Rows give clone size only sometimes, using once, few, many, or a class for an expanded clone.

clone_size: few
v_call: TRBV12-3/TRBV12-4
d_call: TRBD2
j_call: TRBJ2-1
cdr3_nt: TGTGCCAGCAATGCGGGGGGAAACAATGAGCAGTTCTTC
cdr3_aa: CASNAGGNNEQFF

clone_size: once
v_call: TRBV5-8
d_call: -
j_call: TRBJ2-1
cdr3_nt: TGTGCCAGCAGCTTGGTGGGGGCAACCTACAATGAGCAGTTCTTC
cdr3_aa: CASSLVGATYNEQFF

clone_size: -
v_call: TRBV4-1
d_call: -
j_call: TRBJ2-1
cdr3_nt: TGCGCCAGCAGCCGAGTCGGGGGGCTGGGCAAAAATGAGCAGTTCTTC
cdr3_aa: CASSRVGGLGKNEQFF

clone_size: few
v_call: TRBV9
d_call: -
j_call: TRBJ1-6
cdr3_nt: TGTGCCAGCAGCGCTAGAACAGGGAATTCACCCCTCCACTTT
cdr3_aa: CASSARTGNSPLHF

clone_size: -
v_call: TRBV7-9
d_call: TRBD2
j_call: TRBJ2-2
cdr3_nt: TGTGCCAGCAGCGTCTTCCGGGGGGGCCGCACCGGGGAGCTGTTTTTT
cdr3_aa: CASSVFRGGRTGELFF

clone_size: -
v_call: TRBV11-2
d_call: TRBD2
j_call: TRBJ2-3
cdr3_nt: TGTGCCAGCAGCCGCGGGGGAGGATTCACAGATACGCAGTATTTT
cdr3_aa: CASSRGGGFTDTQYF

clone_size: -
v_call: TRBV27
d_call: -
j_call: TRBJ1-2
cdr3_nt: TGTGCCAGCAGTCCAGCATTGGCCTCGGGGAGAGGCTACACCTTC
cdr3_aa: CASSPALASGRGYTF

clone_size: -
v_call: TRBV2
d_call: -
j_call: TRBJ2-1
cdr3_nt: TGTGCCAGCAGTCTACCTAGAGACTACAATGAGCAGTTCTTC
cdr3_aa: CASSLPRDYNEQFF

clone_size: -
v_call: TRBV7-9
d_call: TRBD1
j_call: TRBJ2-2
cdr3_nt: TGTGCCAGCAGCTCCTCCGGGACAGGGTTTTCCGGGGAGCTGTTTTTT
cdr3_aa: CASSSSGTGFSGELFF

clone_size: -
v_call: TRBV19
d_call: -
j_call: TRBJ1-1
cdr3_nt: TGTGCCAGTAGTCCTCCCCACAGGGATGAAGCTTTCTTT
cdr3_aa: CASSPPHRDEAFF

clone_size: -
v_call: TRBV28
d_call: -
j_call: TRBJ1-6
cdr3_nt: TGTGCCAGCAGTTTCTTAGGACAGTTAAATTCACCCCTCCACTTT
cdr3_aa: CASSFLGQLNSPLHF

clone_size: -
v_call: TRBV12-3/TRBV12-4
d_call: -
j_call: TRBJ1-4
cdr3_nt: TGTGCCAGCACGCAAAGGGGAGAAAAACTGTTTTTT
cdr3_aa: CASTQRGEKLFF

clone_size: -
v_call: TRBV27
d_call: TRBD1
j_call: TRBJ1-5
cdr3_nt: TGTGCCAGCAGGCGAATGACAGGGCTCAATCAGCCCCAGCATTTT
cdr3_aa: CASRRMTGLNQPQHF

clone_size: -
v_call: TRBV5-8
d_call: -
j_call: TRBJ1-1
cdr3_nt: TGTGCCAGCAGCTTGGTCCCGGGGTTACGGACTGAAGCTTTCTTT
cdr3_aa: CASSLVPGLRTEAFF

clone_size: -
v_call: TRBV21-1
d_call: -
j_call: TRBJ1-2
cdr3_nt: TGTGCCAGCAGCAAAGATCCGACCCCGGGACAGGGAGATTATGGCTACACCTTC
cdr3_aa: CASSKDPTPGQGDYGYTF

clone_size: -
v_call: TRBV9
d_call: -
j_call: TRBJ2-7
cdr3_nt: TGTGCCAGCAGCGTAGAGCCAGGGGTCGTCTTCGAGCAGTACTTC
cdr3_aa: CASSVEPGVVFEQYF

clone_size: -
v_call: TRBV24-1
d_call: -
j_call: TRBJ2-7
cdr3_nt: TGTGCCACCTCGGGTAGCTCCTACGAGCAGTACTTC
cdr3_aa: CATSGSSYEQYF

clone_size: -
v_call: TRBV9
d_call: TRBD2
j_call: TRBJ2-1
cdr3_nt: TGTGCCAGCAGCGTAGAATTAGCGGGGCGGTATGAGCAGTTCTTC
cdr3_aa: CASSVELAGRYEQFF

clone_size: -
v_call: TRBV7-3
d_call: -
j_call: TRBJ1-1
cdr3_nt: TGTGCCAGCAGCGGGAGGGGCAGGGGCCCCCAGGGAACTGAAGCTTTCTTT
cdr3_aa: CASSGRGRGPQGTEAFF

clone_size: -
v_call: TRBV5-1
d_call: -
j_call: TRBJ2-7
cdr3_nt: TGCGCCAGCAGCCCGGCCGGGGGGCTCGAGCAGTACTTC
cdr3_aa: CASSPAGGLEQYF

clone_size: few
v_call: TRBV29-1
d_call: -
j_call: TRBJ2-3
cdr3_nt: TGCAGCGTTGTTCCCGGCACAGATACGCAGTATTTT
cdr3_aa: CSVVPGTDTQYF

clone_size: few
v_call: TRBV4-2
d_call: -
j_call: TRBJ2-7
cdr3_nt: TGTGCCAGCAGCCAAGTATCCGGGTCGGACGAGCAGTACTTC
cdr3_aa: CASSQVSGSDEQYF

clone_size: -
v_call: TRBV5-4
d_call: TRBD1
j_call: TRBJ1-2
cdr3_nt: TGTGCCAGCAGCCTCTCAGTGGGGACAGTGAAGGGCAACTATGGCTACACCTTC
cdr3_aa: CASSLSVGTVKGNYGYTF

clone_size: -
v_call: TRBV4-1
d_call: -
j_call: TRBJ2-2
cdr3_nt: TGCGCCAGCAGCCTCCCGGGAAGGGCTTGGACCGGGGAGCTGTTTTTT
cdr3_aa: CASSLPGRAWTGELFF

clone_size: once
v_call: TRBV2
d_call: -
j_call: TRBJ1-1
cdr3_nt: TGTGCCAGCAGTGAATCTGGGCCGGGGGGGGTTACTGAAGCTTTCTTT
cdr3_aa: CASSESGPGGVTEAFF

clone_size: -
v_call: TRBV7-2
d_call: TRBD2
j_call: TRBJ2-2
cdr3_nt: TGTGCCAGCAGCTGGGGGACTAGCGCGAACACCGGGGAGCTGTTTTTT
cdr3_aa: CASSWGTSANTGELFF

clone_size: -
v_call: TRBV11-2
d_call: TRBD1
j_call: TRBJ1-4
cdr3_nt: TGTGCCAGCAGCCCAAGCGGACAGGGGAAACTGTTTTTT
cdr3_aa: CASSPSGQGKLFF

clone_size: -
v_call: TRBV2
d_call: -
j_call: TRBJ2-2
cdr3_nt: TGTGCCAGCAGTGGCAGGGGGAACACCGGGGAGCTGTTTTTT
cdr3_aa: CASSGRGNTGELFF

clone_size: -
v_call: TRBV14
d_call: TRBD1
j_call: TRBJ1-5
cdr3_nt: TGTGCCAGCAGCCGCGGACAGGGCGGGGATCAGCCCCAGCATTTT
cdr3_aa: CASSRGQGGDQPQHF

clone_size: -
v_call: TRBV9
d_call: TRBD1
j_call: TRBJ1-2
cdr3_nt: TGTGCCAGCAGCGTAGGAGGGACAGACGACTATGGCTACACCTTC
cdr3_aa: CASSVGGTDDYGYTF

clone_size: -
v_call: TRBV7-8
d_call: -
j_call: TRBJ1-6
cdr3_nt: TGTGCCAGCAGCTTAGTACGAGTCCGGAGCTCCTATAATTCACCCCTCCACTTT
cdr3_aa: CASSLVRVRSSYNSPLHF

clone_size: -
v_call: TRBV5-6
d_call: -
j_call: TRBJ2-2
cdr3_nt: TGTGCCAGCAGCGGGAGGGGGACCGGGGAGCTGTTTTTT
cdr3_aa: CASSGRGTGELFF

clone_size: -
v_call: TRBV9
d_call: TRBD1
j_call: TRBJ1-5
cdr3_nt: TGTGCCAGCAGCGTAGCTAGGGGGACAGGGAGCAGACATTATAGCAATCAGCCCCAGCATTTT
cdr3_aa: CASSVARGTGSRHYSNQPQHF

clone_size: -
v_call: TRBV6-5
d_call: TRBD2
j_call: TRBJ2-1
cdr3_nt: TGTGCCAGCAGTTACGTTCTAGCGGGGTTTCATGAGCAGTTCTTC
cdr3_aa: CASSYVLAGFHEQFF

clone_size: -
v_call: TRBV29-1
d_call: TRBD1
j_call: TRBJ2-3
cdr3_nt: TGCAGCGTTGAAGTCTTGCCGGGACAGGGGTTCACAGATACGCAGTATTTT
cdr3_aa: CSVEVLPGQGFTDTQYF

clone_size: -
v_call: TRBV4-2
d_call: TRBD1
j_call: TRBJ1-2
cdr3_nt: TGTGCCAGCAGCCAAGAAACGGACAGGGGAAGGTTTGGCTACACCTTC
cdr3_aa: CASSQETDRGRFGYTF

clone_size: -
v_call: TRBV19
d_call: TRBD1
j_call: TRBJ2-5
cdr3_nt: TGTGCCAGTAGTTTGGGACAGGGGGCAGAGACCCAGTACTTC
cdr3_aa: CASSLGQGAETQYF

clone_size: -
v_call: TRBV19
d_call: -
j_call: TRBJ2-3
cdr3_nt: TGTGCCAGTAGTATAGGTAGCGGCACAGATACGCAGTATTTT
cdr3_aa: CASSIGSGTDTQYF

clone_size: -
v_call: TRBV7-3
d_call: TRBD2
j_call: TRBJ2-3
cdr3_nt: TGTGCCAGCAGCCCCACCGGGACTAGCGGGGGTGGTACGCAGTATTTT
cdr3_aa: CASSPTGTSGGGTQYF

clone_size: few
v_call: TRBV24-1
d_call: -
j_call: TRBJ2-5
cdr3_nt: TGTGCCACCAGTGCCCTCGGGGGAGAGACCCAGTACTTC
cdr3_aa: CATSALGGETQYF

clone_size: many
v_call: TRBV4-2
d_call: TRBD2
j_call: TRBJ2-2
cdr3_nt: TGTGCCAGCACCGAGCGGGGGGGCGGCACCGGGGAGCTGTTTTTT
cdr3_aa: CASTERGGGTGELFF

clone_size: few
v_call: TRBV5-4
d_call: TRBD1
j_call: TRBJ1-1
cdr3_nt: TGTGCCAGCAGCCCACAGGGGATGAACACTGAAGCTTTCTTT
cdr3_aa: CASSPQGMNTEAFF

clone_size: -
v_call: TRBV4-2
d_call: -
j_call: TRBJ1-3
cdr3_nt: TGTGCCAGCAGCCAAGATTCAGGGTCTGGAAACACCATATATTTT
cdr3_aa: CASSQDSGSGNTIYF

clone_size: few
v_call: TRBV5-6
d_call: TRBD2
j_call: TRBJ2-3
cdr3_nt: TGTGCCAGCAGCTTGGGACGGGGGGGTAGCACAGATACGCAGTATTTT
cdr3_aa: CASSLGRGGSTDTQYF

clone_size: -
v_call: TRBV6-5
d_call: TRBD1
j_call: TRBJ1-2
cdr3_nt: TGTGCCAGCAGTTACGCGACTGGACAGGGATATGGCTACACCTTC
cdr3_aa: CASSYATGQGYGYTF

clone_size: -
v_call: TRBV5-1
d_call: TRBD1
j_call: TRBJ1-1
cdr3_nt: TGCGCCAGCAGCCCGTACACAGGGGGCTTATGGAACACTGAAGCTTTCTTT
cdr3_aa: CASSPYTGGLWNTEAFF

clone_size: -
v_call: TRBV5-1
d_call: -
j_call: TRBJ2-5
cdr3_nt: TGCGCCAGCAGCCGGACAGAACCTCAAGAGACCCAGTACTTC
cdr3_aa: CASSRTEPQETQYF

clone_size: -
v_call: TRBV28
d_call: TRBD2
j_call: TRBJ2-1
cdr3_nt: TGTGCCAGCAGTTCTAGAGAACTAGCGGGGATTCACAATGAGCAGTTCTTC
cdr3_aa: CASSSRELAGIHNEQFF

clone_size: -
v_call: TRBV5-1
d_call: TRBD1
j_call: TRBJ1-2
cdr3_nt: TGCGCCAGCAACTTGGACAGGAACTATGGCTACACCTTC
cdr3_aa: CASNLDRNYGYTF

clone_size: -
v_call: TRBV27
d_call: -
j_call: TRBJ2-7
cdr3_nt: TGTGCCAGCAGTCCGACACCCTACCGGGACAGGGTTCTAGCGGGGTCATACGAGCAGTACTTC
cdr3_aa: CASSPTPYRDRVLAGSYEQYF

clone_size: -
v_call: TRBV7-2
d_call: TRBD1
j_call: TRBJ1-2
cdr3_nt: TGTGCCAGCAGCCCGGACAGGGGGCGGAGGGGCTACACCTTC
cdr3_aa: CASSPDRGRRGYTF

clone_size: -
v_call: TRBV18
d_call: -
j_call: TRBJ1-4
cdr3_nt: TGTGCCAGCTCAGGACAGACACGTAATGAAAAACTGTTTTTT
cdr3_aa: CASSGQTRNEKLFF

clone_size: once
v_call: TRBV7-9
d_call: -
j_call: TRBJ1-6
cdr3_nt: TGTGCCAGCAGCTCCGTCTATAATTCACCCCTCCACTTT
cdr3_aa: CASSSVYNSPLHF

clone_size: -
v_call: TRBV6-5
d_call: -
j_call: TRBJ2-1
cdr3_nt: TGTGCCAGCTCTCAGGACTACCGCGGGCAGCAGTTCTTC
cdr3_aa: CASSQDYRGQQFF

clone_size: once
v_call: TRBV12-3/TRBV12-4
d_call: -
j_call: TRBJ1-1
cdr3_nt: TGTGCCAGCAGGACAGGTTATGGTGAAGCTTTCTTT
cdr3_aa: CASRTGYGEAFF